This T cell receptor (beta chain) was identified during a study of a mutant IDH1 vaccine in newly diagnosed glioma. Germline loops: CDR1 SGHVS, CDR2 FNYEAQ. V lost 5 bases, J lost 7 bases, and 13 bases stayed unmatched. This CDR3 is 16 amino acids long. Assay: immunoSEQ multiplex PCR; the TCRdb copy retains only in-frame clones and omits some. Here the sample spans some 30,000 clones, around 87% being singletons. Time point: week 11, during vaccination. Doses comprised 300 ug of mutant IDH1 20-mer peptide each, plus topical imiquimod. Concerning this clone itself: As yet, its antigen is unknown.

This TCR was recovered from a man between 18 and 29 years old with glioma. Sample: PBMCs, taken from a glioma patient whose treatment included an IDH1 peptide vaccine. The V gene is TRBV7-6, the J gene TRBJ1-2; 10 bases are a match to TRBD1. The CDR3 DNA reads TGTGCCAGCAGCCGGGTTGAGACAGGGGGCTTGGGTGGCTACACCTTC. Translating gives CASSRVETGGLGGYTF.